Listed below are T cell receptor beta chains from one sample, sequenced in a study of blood T cell repertoires in COVID-19. Some clones are missing from TCRdb's copy, which holds only in-frame ones; the method was immunoSEQ multiplex PCR. The sample consists of 300,000 to 400,000 clones, around nine tenths of them appearing once. The material sequenced was peripheral blood. Receptors were obtained from a woman aged 60-70 years with COVID-19, enrolled during active disease. CDR3s include the opening cysteine and the closing phenylalanine or tryptophan. The order of the fields is V gene, D gene, clone size, CDR3 length, J gene, CDR3 protein, CDR3 DNA. A D gene is named only where the DNA matches it firmly. Clone sizes are given selectively: once, few, many, or a class where the clone is expanded.

>TRBV2|-|-|16|TRBJ1-2
CASSGTSGQSNYGYTF
TGTGCCAGCAGTGGGACTTCCGGACAGTCTAACTATGGCTACACCTTC
>TRBV7-8|-|-|14|TRBJ1-5
CASSLGPGDQPQHF
TGTGCCAGCAGCTTGGGTCCAGGGGATCAGCCCCAGCATTTT
>TRBV7-9|-|-|10|TRBJ2-5
CALAGETQYF
TGTGCCCTGGCGGGAGAGACCCAGTACTTC
>TRBV19|TRBD1|-|15|TRBJ1-5
CASNSDRGGNQPQHF
TGTGCCAGTAACTCGGACAGGGGTGGCAATCAGCCCCAGCATTTT
>TRBV20-1|-|-|14|TRBJ1-5
CSASLDSINQPQHF
TGCAGTGCTAGTTTGGACAGCATCAATCAGCCCCAGCATTTT
>TRBV6-2/TRBV6-3|-|-|13|TRBJ2-7
CASSRRVLDEQYF
TGTGCCAGCAGTCGACGGGTCCTAGACGAGCAGTACTTC
>TRBV11-1|-|-|13|TRBJ2-1
CASSSGLFNEQFF
TGTGCCAGCAGCTCTGGACTTTTCAATGAGCAGTTCTTC
>TRBV7-8|TRBD1|few|13|TRBJ2-4
CASSRGQGNIQYF
TGTGCCAGCAGCCGGGGACAGGGGAACATTCAGTACTTC
>TRBV27|TRBD1|few|15|TRBJ2-7
CASRITGESRYEQYF
TGTGCCAGCAGGATTACAGGGGAGTCGCGCTACGAGCAGTACTTC
>TRBV3-1/TRBV3-2|TRBD2|-|14|TRBJ2-1
CASSLSGGANEQFF
TGTGCCAGCAGCCTTAGCGGGGGGGCAAATGAGCAGTTCTTC
>TRBV5-1|-|-|17|TRBJ1-1
CASSLFVADLMNTEAFF
TGCGCCAGCAGCTTATTTGTGGCAGATCTTATGAACACTGAAGCTTTCTTT
>TRBV9|-|-|14|TRBJ2-7
CASSVEESRDEQYF
TGTGCCAGCAGCGTAGAAGAGTCTCGGGACGAGCAGTACTTC
>TRBV5-1|-|-|14|TRBJ1-4
CASSLFRDQEKLFF
TGCGCCAGCAGCTTGTTCAGGGATCAGGAAAAACTGTTTTTT
>TRBV7-2|TRBD2|-|14|TRBJ2-7
CASSLSLADYEQYF
TGTGCCAGCAGCTTAAGCCTAGCGGATTACGAGCAGTACTTC
>TRBV2|-|once|15|TRBJ1-4
CASSAVGAPNEKLFF
TGTGCCAGCAGTGCAGTTGGGGCACCGAATGAAAAACTGTTTTTT
>TRBV7-6|TRBD1|-|15|TRBJ1-2
CASSLEEGATYGYTF
TGTGCCAGCAGCTTAGAGGAGGGGGCGACGTATGGCTACACCTTC
>TRBV6-1|-|-|16|TRBJ1-6
CASSGASSLYNSPLHF
TGTGCCAGCAGTGGGGCATCGTCTCTCTATAATTCACCCCTCCACTTT
>TRBV7-3|-|-|17|TRBJ2-1
CASSLSSSGHKYNEQFF
TGTGCCAGCAGCCTTAGTTCTTCGGGACATAAGTACAATGAGCAGTTCTTC
>TRBV7-6|-|-|13|TRBJ1-5
CASSLEEFQPQHF
TGTGCCAGCAGCTTAGAGGAGTTCCAGCCCCAGCATTTT
>TRBV11-2|-|-|14|TRBJ1-2
CASSLGLFNYGYTF
TGTGCCAGCAGCTTAGGTCTGTTTAACTATGGCTACACCTTC
>TRBV4-3|-|-|14|TRBJ2-3
CASSQETTADTQYF
TGCGCCAGCAGCCAAGAGACGACAGCAGATACGCAGTATTTT
>TRBV4-1|TRBD2|-|16|TRBJ2-7
CASSRSGAGSSYEQYF
TGCGCCAGCAGCAGATCGGGAGCGGGAAGCTCCTACGAGCAGTACTTC
>TRBV4-1|-|-|17|TRBJ1-1
CASSHHPSGQADSEAFF
TGCGCCAGCAGCCACCATCCATCGGGACAAGCAGACTCTGAAGCTTTCTTT
>TRBV6-1|-|-|17|TRBJ1-3
CASSEGFTAFSGNTIYF
TGTGCCAGCAGTGAAGGATTTACAGCCTTCTCTGGAAACACCATATATTTT
>TRBV13|TRBD1|-|15|TRBJ2-1
CASSRRDRPYNEQFF
TGTGCCAGCAGCCGCCGGGACAGGCCCTACAATGAGCAGTTCTTC
>TRBV30|-|-|15|TRBJ1-3
CAWSVGASSGNTIYF
TGTGCCTGGAGTGTAGGAGCATCCTCTGGAAACACCATATATTTT